Presented here are 21 T cell receptor beta chains from one specimen sequenced in a study of T cell changes during pregnancy in multiple sclerosis. Assay used: immunoSEQ multiplex PCR; TCRdb lists only in-frame clones, some missing. The table shows about 68,000 clones, with 90% occurring only once. Sequenced here: peripheral blood, sampled in the third trimester of pregnancy. The receptors shown here come from a female donor with multiple sclerosis, enrolled in a pregnancy study.

This chain joins TRBV9 and TRBJ1-1, with D tentatively TRBD1 (5 bases). V was clipped by 1 base and J by 3 bases, with 13 bases between them. CDR1 and CDR2 (germline): SGDLS, YYNGEE. The CDR3 has 15 amino acids. The CDR3 DNA follows: TGTGCCAGCAGCGTAAAGGACACTGCGGACACTGAAGCTTTCTTT. This encodes CASSVKDTADTEAFF.

This clone has just a few counts. The chain recombines TRBV4-1 with TRBJ1-1; 7 nucleotides align to TRBD1. Germline values: CDR1 MGHRA, CDR2 YSYEKL. The CDR3 covers 15 residues. V shed 1 base and J 1 base; nucleotides not matched to a gene: 3. The CDR3 protein is CASSQGDRENTEAFF. CDR3 nucleotides: TGCGCCAGCAGCCAAGGGGACAGAGAGAACACTGAAGCTTTCTTT.

V and J are TRBV30 and TRBJ2-1; D possibly corresponds to TRBD1 (5 bases). V was cut by 3 bases and J by 7 bases, with 16 bases left in between. Germline CDR1 and CDR2: GTSNPN and SVGIG (reference sequence). The CDR3 length is 14 residues. The CDR3 region is CAWRSRGHDNEQFF. The CDR3 DNA follows: TGTGCCTGGAGGTCCCGAGGACATGATAATGAGCAGTTCTTC.

This chain links TRBV10-3 with TRBJ1-3; 10 bases fit TRBD1. CDR1 is ENHRY and CDR2 is SYGVKD in the germline V gene. V was pared by 11 bases and J by 7 bases, with 11 bases of the junction left unmatched. CDR3 size: 14 residues. The CDR3 protein is CASRQGALPNTIYF. The DNA for the CDR3 is TGTGCCTCCCGACAGGGGGCTCTCCCCAACACCATATATTTT.

The chain carries TRBV7-3 and TRBJ2-1; 12 bases are a match to TRBD2. In germline, CDR1 is SGHTA, CDR2 FQGTGA. Trimming removed 5 bases from V and 8 bases from J; junction bases left unmatched: 13. The CDR3 is 17 amino acids. CDR3 DNA: TGTGCCAGCAGCCTAATTACCCGGACTAGCGGGGACCATGAGCAGTTCTTC. As protein: CASSLITRTSGDHEQFF.

V and J are TRBV19 and TRBJ2-3; D not certain. This CDR3 comprises 13 residues. Looked up from germline, CDR1 is LNHDA and CDR2 is SQIVND (reference sequence). V was clipped by 5 bases and J by 4 bases, with 10 bases between them. The CDR3 is CASSWAVADTQYF. DNA for the CDR3: TGTGCCAGTAGTTGGGCCGTCGCAGATACGCAGTATTTT.

J is TRBJ1-2 and V is TRBV2; 8 bases map to TRBD1. V shed 2 bases, J shed 1 base, and the junction held 3 bases outside the gene matches. The germline V gene encodes CDR1 SNHLY and CDR2 FYNNEI. This CDR3 spans 15 amino acids. CDR3 residues: CASSEQGAVNYGYTF. Here the CDR3 DNA reads TGTGCCAGCAGTGAACAGGGGGCAGTTAACTATGGCTACACCTTC.

Points on this clone: The sample holds other DNA sequences that translate to the same CDR3. The rearrangement links TRBV29-1 to TRBJ1-1; perhaps TRBD1 as D (5 bases). The CDR3 consists of 13 residues. Trimming left V 2 bases short and J 4 bases short, with 11 bases between. Germline loops: CDR1 SQVTM, CDR2 ANQGSEA. The CDR3 loop reads CSVEQGGGTEAFF. CDR3 DNA: TGCAGCGTTGAACAGGGAGGTGGCACTGAAGCTTTCTTT.

This chain connects TRBV6-5 to TRBJ2-5; D perhaps matches TRBD2 (5 bases). The CDR3 totals 15 residues. The germline CDR1 and CDR2 sequences are MNHEY and SVGAGI. V lost 4 bases, J lost 5 bases, and 17 bases lay in between. This chain's CDR3 is CASSSHRLLAETQYF. The CDR3 DNA reads as TGTGCCAGCAGTTCCCATAGGCTCTTAGCGGAGACCCAGTACTTC.

This chain joins TRBV6-1 and TRBJ2-7, with TRBD2 as a possible D gene (6 bases). The CDR3 contains 13 residues. From germline, CDR1 is MNHNS and CDR2 SASEGT. The V end lost 7 bases, the J end lost 5 bases, and 15 bases lay between the germline ends. This CDR3 is CASNRDWEDEQYF. CDR3 coding DNA: TGTGCCAGCAACCGCGACTGGGAGGACGAGCAGTACTTC.

This sequence joins TRBV11-2 and TRBJ2-2, with 8 positions matching TRBD2. V dropped 5 bases and J dropped 4; count of bases not matched to a gene: 15. Germline V gives CDR1 SGHAT, CDR2 FQNNGV. CDR3 size: 18 residues. CDR3 nucleotide sequence: TGTGCCAGCAGCCTACGGCGTGGAGTAGCGGGGATCACCGGGGAGCTGTTTTTT. Translating it yields CASSLRRGVAGITGELFF. The whole variable domain, remainder taken from reference TRBV11-2 and TRBJ2-2, is EAGVAQSPRYKIIEKRQSVAFWCNPISGHATLYWYQQILGQGPKLLIQFQNNGVVDDSQLPKDRFSAERLKGVDSTLKIQPAKLEDSAVYLCASSLRRGVAGITGELFFGEGSRLTVL.

A single count supports this clone. The J gene is TRBJ1-1, the V gene TRBV25-1, with D uncertain. Germline V gene data show CDR1 as MGHDK and CDR2 as SYGVNS. The germline V and J ends were trimmed by 6 bases and 4 bases, with 9 bases remaining between them. This CDR3 spans 12 amino acids. CDR3 amino acids: CASSRESTEAFF. The CDR3 bases are TGTGCCAGCAGCCGGGAGTCCACTGAAGCTTTCTTT.

This sequence joins TRBV7-9 and TRBJ1-5, with TRBD1 matching over 9 bases. After removal of 1 base from V and 8 bases from J, the junction contained 12 bases not matched to a gene. In germline, CDR1 is SEHNR, CDR2 FQNEAQ (reference sequence). The CDR3 loop spans 17 amino acids. The CDR3 bases are TGTGCCAGCAGCTTAGTAGTAAATACAGGGGGCGCCGAGCCCCAGCATTTT. Amino acid sequence: CASSLVVNTGGAEPQHF.

The gene calls are TRBV6-1 and TRBJ1-2, with 7 bases matching TRBD1. Germline-derived CDR1 and CDR2 are MNHNS and SASEGT. The trim removed 6 bases at V and 13 bases at J, leaving 14 bases unmatched. The CDR3 covers 13 residues. The CDR3 DNA sequence: TGTGCCAGCAGGAGCTCGACAGGGAGATCGGGCACCTTC. It translates to CASRSSTGRSGTF.

This clone was seen only once. This chain connects TRBV7-9 to TRBJ2-5; 10 bases fit TRBD2. With V trimmed by 5 bases and J by 9 bases, 15 bases remained unmatched. The germline V gene has CDR1 SEHNR and CDR2 FQNEAQ (reference sequence). The CDR3 is 16 amino acids. CDR3 DNA sequence: TGTGCCAGCAGCGAGGCGCGGACTAGCGGTCAGGGGGCCCAGTACTTC. It is translated as CASSEARTSGQGAQYF.

The gene calls are TRBV6-1 and TRBJ1-6, with TRBD1 as a possible D gene (5 bases). Trimming took off 5 bases at V and 8 bases at J, with 16 bases between the two ends. The V gene's germline CDR1 is MNHNS and CDR2 SASEGT. This CDR3 has 15 residues. CDR3 sequence (DNA): TGTGCCAGCAGTTCGGACACGTCAGGACATTCACCCCTCCACTTT. Its protein product is CASSSDTSGHSPLHF.

The chain has TRBV10-3 and TRBJ1-2; 7 nucleotides agree with TRBD1. CDR1 is ENHRY, CDR2 SYGVKD, per germline. CDR3 length: 15 amino acids. V lost 2 bases and J lost 2; bases outside the gene matches: 5. The CDR3: CAISEVQGPNYGYTF. The CDR3 DNA follows: TGTGCCATCAGTGAGGTACAGGGGCCCAACTATGGCTACACCTTC.

The V and J genes are TRBV5-1 and TRBJ1-2; D call uncertain. The V and J ends lost 0 bases and 3 bases respectively, with 9 bases between them. CDR1 is SGHRS, CDR2 YFSETQ, per germline. CDR3 length: 14 amino acids. The DNA of the CDR3 is TGCGCCAGCAGCTTGGGTCCTGTCGACTATGGCTACACCTTC. This encodes CASSLGPVDYGYTF.

The chain has TRBV29-1 and TRBJ2-4, with TRBD1 matching over 9 bases. J lost 0 bases, V lost 6 bases, and 6 bases had no gene match. The germline gives CDR1 SQVTM, CDR2 ANQGSEA. This CDR3 spans 15 amino acids. CDR3 region: CSVDGTGKAKNIQYF. As DNA, the CDR3 is TGCAGCGTCGACGGGACAGGGAAAGCCAAAAACATTCAGTACTTC.

V is TRBV27 and J is TRBJ2-1, with D possibly matching TRBD2 (5 bases). The CDR3 runs 14 residues. Germline assignment: CDR1 MNHEY and CDR2 SMNVEV (reference sequence). Trimming pared 2 bases from V and 2 bases from J, leaving 7 bases between. The CDR3 spells CASSLRGPYNEQFF. Written as DNA, the CDR3 is TGTGCCAGCAGTTTACGAGGGCCCTACAATGAGCAGTTCTTC.

The genes are TRBV5-1 and TRBJ1-3, with TRBD1 identical over 8 bases. The ends lost 4 bases at V and 5 bases at J; junction bases unmatched: 8. Germline-derived CDR1 and CDR2 are SGHRS and YFSETQ. This CDR3 is built from 15 residues. The DNA for the CDR3 is TGCGCCAGCAGCCTCCAAGGACAGGGCCGAAACACCATATATTTT. Amino acid sequence: CASSLQGQGRNTIYF.